The T cell receptor (beta chain) described here comes from a study of blood T cell repertoires in COVID-19. Assay: immunoSEQ multiplex PCR; the TCRdb copy retains only in-frame clones and omits some. Among 110,000 or so clones, roughly 85% were seen once, and the ten largest hold about 13%. Unmatched junction bases numbered 8, after V lost 0 bases and J lost 6 bases. CDR3 length: 18 residues. Germline CDR1 is SGDLS and CDR2 is YYNGEE. J is TRBJ2-3 and V is TRBV9; 15 bases match TRBD2. This TCR was recovered from a human donor in a cohort sampled during active COVID-19. The sample was peripheral blood. DNA for the CDR3: TGTGCCAGCAGCGTAGGGAACGGACTAGCGGGGGGGCGGGATACGCAGTATTTT. Translating gives CASSVGNGLAGGRDTQYF.